Reported below is one T cell receptor (beta chain). Its antigen is still unknown. The data stem from a study of human CD8 memory T cell subsets. There are 11 residues in the CDR3. In germline, CDR1 is MGHDK, CDR2 SYGVNS. UMI-labeled 5' RACE was used, and it produced the TCR beta libraries. TCRdb reworked the 5' RACE reads into one entry per CDR3 protein, no DNA. There are around 19,000 distinct CDR3 sequences in the sample, with 5% to 5.5% held by the top ten. The study's findings and limits: Measured by normalized Shannon-Wiener diversity, stem-like memory and precursor exhausted T cells were similarly high in diversity, which was not the case for effector memory cells.

RNA originated from duplicate vials containing approximately 160,000 sorted CD8+ T cells per subset. The source is a human donor in good health. The sequenced material came from CD8+ T cells from PBMCs. The V call is TRBV25-1, the J call TRBJ1-2. CDR3 amino acids: CASSGRGGYTF.